Detailed here is one T cell receptor (beta chain). The sample is drawn from a study of CD8 T cells in Susac syndrome. Random hexamers were used to reverse transcribe an amount of roughly 0.45 to 1 ug RNA. TCRdb called the immunoSEQ multiplex PCR reads again in MiXCR, with one record for every CDR3 protein. The sample includes roughly 76,000 distinct CDR3 sequences, 80% to 95% seen only once; the top ten take around 0.45%. Trimming stripped 0 bases from V and 0 bases from J, with 14 bases between. The CDR3 contains 17 residues. CDR1 and CDR2 from the germline V gene are LGHDT and YNNKEL (reference sequence).

Sequencing was carried out using CD8+ T cells from PBMCs. The chain recombines TRBV3-1 with TRBJ1-2, with TRBD1 as a possible D gene (5 bases). The origin of this receptor is a human donor with Susac syndrome. The CDR3 here is CASSQDPAGSPNYGYTF. CDR3 bases: TGTGCCAGCAGCCAAGATCCGGCAGGGAGCCCTAACTATGGCTACACCTTC. The complete variable domain, with remaining parts taken from reference TRBV3-1 and TRBJ1-2, reads DTAVSQTPKYLVTQMGNDKSIKCEQNLGHDTMYWYKQDSKKFLKIMFSYNNKELIINETVPNRFSPKSPDKAHLNLHINSLELGDSAVYFCASSQDPAGSPNYGYTFGSGTRLTVV.